This T cell receptor (beta chain) was identified in a study of blood T cell repertoires in COVID-19. Looking at the study overall: Italy, Spain and the United States were the sources of the convalescent and acute COVID-19 samples. In each case, the material was cDNA or gDNA derived from T cells, B-cell-depleted T cells, or PBMCs.

Profiling relied on immunoSEQ multiplex PCR, and the TCRdb table lists in-frame clones only, not all of them. Here the sample spans about 120,000 clones, 86% being singletons. V lost 6 bases and J lost 6; bases outside the gene matches: 7. The CDR3 runs to 14 residues. Germline values: CDR1 MNHEY, CDR2 SVGAGI. This TCR derives from a man between 35 and 55 years old with acute or convalescent COVID-19. The sequenced sample consisted of peripheral blood. The V gene is TRBV6-5, the J gene TRBJ2-1, with TRBD1 matching over 8 bases. CDR3 residues: CASSRGQGGNEQFF. Here the CDR3 DNA reads TGTGCCAGCAGCCGAGGACAGGGAGGCAATGAGCAGTTCTTC.